This TCR beta chain comes out of a study of T cells in Graves' hyperthyroidism and ophthalmopathy. Whole-study context: Specimen type is peripheral blood, collected at initial diagnosis prior to any treatment.

This clonotype has ten or more counts. The CDR3 contains 14 residues. Trimming took 4 bases from V and 2 from J, leaving 9 bases between them. Researchers took RNA transcripts and amplified the TCR beta CDR3 regions from them. Carried out on the TCR CDR3, a first-round RT-PCR used the HTBI primer set. One entry per CDR3 protein, called by TCRdb with MiXCR from the multiplex PCR reads. The table shows around 35,000 distinct CDR3 sequences, with roughly half occurring only once. The TCR comes from a woman aged 35 to 49 with Graves' ophthalmopathy. The sample comprised blood. This chain links TRBV12-3 or TRBV12-4 with TRBJ1-5; D is uncertain. CDR3 residues: CASSSNSGNQPQHF. The CDR3 DNA follows: TGTGCCAGCAGTTCAAACAGCGGCAATCAGCCCCAGCATTTT.